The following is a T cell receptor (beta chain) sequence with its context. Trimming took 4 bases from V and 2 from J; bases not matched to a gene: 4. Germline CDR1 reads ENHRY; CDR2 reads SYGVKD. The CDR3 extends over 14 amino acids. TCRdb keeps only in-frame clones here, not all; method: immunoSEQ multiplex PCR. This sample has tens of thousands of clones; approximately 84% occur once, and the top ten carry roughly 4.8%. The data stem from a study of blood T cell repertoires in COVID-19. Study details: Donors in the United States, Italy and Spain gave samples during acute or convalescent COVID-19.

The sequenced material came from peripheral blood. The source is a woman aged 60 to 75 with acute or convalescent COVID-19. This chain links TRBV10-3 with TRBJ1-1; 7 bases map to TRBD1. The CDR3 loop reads CAISVDRDNTEAFF. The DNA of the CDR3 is TGTGCCATCAGTGTTGACAGGGACAACACTGAAGCTTTCTTT.